The TCR beta chain under discussion was sequenced for a study of OX40 agonist ivuxolimab in advanced cancers. Background on the study: The patients received ivuxolimab by intravenous route every 2 weeks at 0.01 to 10 mg/kg. The study enrolled dose-escalation patients with hepatocellular carcinoma, melanoma, renal cell or head and neck cancer. Those enrolled were 80% to 85% male, with a mean age of approximately 60 years and ages from about 20 to 85.

Notes on this clone: Its antigen remains unidentified.

V was clipped by 4 bases and J by 3 bases, with 9 bases between them. CDR3 length equals 13 residues. Germline CDR1 is SNHLY and CDR2 is FYNNEI. TCRdb keeps only in-frame clones here, not all; method: immunoSEQ multiplex PCR. The table has around 61,000 clones, around 83% seen once. Study observations and caveats: CD4+ and CD8+ blood T cells expanded clonally by week 6 at 0.1 to 3.0 mg/kg.

The receptor was isolated from an adult with an advanced solid tumor such as melanoma, head and neck, liver or kidney cancer. The chain combines TRBV2 with TRBJ2-5, with D possibly TRBD1 on 5 matching bases. The specimen was CD4+ or CD8+ T cells sorted from blood, collected in a trial of the OX40 agonist ivuxolimab. CDR3 loop: CASSGEGEETQYF. CDR3 DNA sequence: TGTGCCAGCAGTGGCGAAGGGGAAGAGACCCAGTACTTC.